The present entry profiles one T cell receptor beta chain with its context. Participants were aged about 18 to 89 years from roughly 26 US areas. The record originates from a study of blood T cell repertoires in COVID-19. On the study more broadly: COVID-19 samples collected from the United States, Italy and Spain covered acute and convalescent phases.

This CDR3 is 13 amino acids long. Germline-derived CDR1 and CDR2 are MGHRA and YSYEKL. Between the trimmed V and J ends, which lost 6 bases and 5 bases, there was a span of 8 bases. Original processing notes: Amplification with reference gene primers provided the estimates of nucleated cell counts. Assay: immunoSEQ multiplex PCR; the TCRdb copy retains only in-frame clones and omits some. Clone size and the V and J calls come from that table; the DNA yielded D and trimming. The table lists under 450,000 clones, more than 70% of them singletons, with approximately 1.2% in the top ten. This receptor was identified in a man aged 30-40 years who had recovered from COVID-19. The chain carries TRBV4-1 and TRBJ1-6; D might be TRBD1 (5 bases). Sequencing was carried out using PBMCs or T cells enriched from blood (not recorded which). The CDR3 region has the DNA TGCGCCAGCAGTCAGACAGATAATTCACCCCTCCACTTT. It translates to CASSQTDNSPLHF.